This T cell receptor beta chain was captured in a study of response to subunit inactivated influenza vaccine. General study findings and limits: The authors offered the suggestion that each seasonal influenza vaccination recruits few new T cells.

This clonotype has just a few counts. What it binds is not known. The CDR3 contains 13 residues. Germline-derived CDR1 and CDR2 are SNHLY and FYNNEI. Trimming took 5 bases from V and 3 from J, leaving 10 bases between them. Each CDR3 protein is one row after TCRdb ran MiXCR on the RT-PCR reads. Counted here are roughly 760,000 distinct CDR3 sequences, 20% to 25% occurring once; the ten biggest clones make up roughly 10%. The TCR originated in a man aged 45 to 65 who received an inactivated influenza vaccine. This chain connects TRBV2 to TRBJ2-5, with D maybe TRBD2 (5 bases). Sequenced here: PBMCs from blood, sampled approximately 5 days after vaccination. The CDR3 coding sequence is TGTGCCAGCAGTCTGACGACTAAAGAGACCCAGTACTTC. It is translated as CASSLTTKETQYF.